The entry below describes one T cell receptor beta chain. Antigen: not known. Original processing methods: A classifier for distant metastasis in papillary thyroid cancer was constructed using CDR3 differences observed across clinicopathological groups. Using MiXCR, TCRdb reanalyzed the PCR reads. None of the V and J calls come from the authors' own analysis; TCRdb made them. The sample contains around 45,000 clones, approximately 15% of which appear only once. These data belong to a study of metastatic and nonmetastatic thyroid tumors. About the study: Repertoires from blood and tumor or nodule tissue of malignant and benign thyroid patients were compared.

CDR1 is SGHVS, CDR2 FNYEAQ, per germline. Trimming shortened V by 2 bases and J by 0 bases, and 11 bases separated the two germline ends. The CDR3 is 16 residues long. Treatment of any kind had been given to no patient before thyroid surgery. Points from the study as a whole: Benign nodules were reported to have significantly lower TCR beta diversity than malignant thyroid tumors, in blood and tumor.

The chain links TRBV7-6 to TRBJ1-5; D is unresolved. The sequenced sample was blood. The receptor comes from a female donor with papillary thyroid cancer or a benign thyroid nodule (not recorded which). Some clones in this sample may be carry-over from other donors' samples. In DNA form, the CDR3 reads TGTGCCAGCAGCTTACTCGGAAGCGATAGCAATCAGCCCCAGCATTTT. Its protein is CASSLLGSDSNQPQHF. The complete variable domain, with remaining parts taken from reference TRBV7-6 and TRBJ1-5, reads GAGVSQSPRYKVTKRGQDVALRCDPISGHVSLYWYRQALGQGPEFLTYFNYEAQQDKSGLPNDRFSAERPEGSISTLTIQRTEQRDSAMYRCASSLLGSDSNQPQHFGDGTRLSIL.